One and the same sample provided the 26 T cell receptor beta chains below, sequenced in a study of T cell responses to AZD1222 COVID-19 vaccine. The protocol was immunoSEQ multiplex PCR, while the TCRdb copy is restricted to in-frame clones and leaves out a portion. The sample holds about 67,000 clones, 80% to 90% seen once. The sequencing used peripheral blood, collected on day 0 of AZD1222 vaccination. These TCRs come from an adult in good health.

The chain employs TRBV18 and TRBJ2-7; no reliable D call. CDR1 and CDR2 (germline): KGHSH, LQKENI. This CDR3 region has 13 residues. Trimming left V 4 bases short and J 4 bases short, with 11 bases between. For the CDR3, the DNA is TGTGCCAGCTCACGGGAAACGTCTTACGAGCAGTACTTC. Translated: CASSRETSYEQYF.

This clone was seen only a few times. The rearrangement links TRBV6-1 to TRBJ1-5; D unresolved. Germline loops: CDR1 MNHNS, CDR2 SASEGT. V dropped 2 bases and J dropped 0 bases, with 8 bases sitting between them. The CDR3 runs to 15 residues. CDR3 residues: CASSEIVHSNQPQHF. The CDR3 coding sequence is TGTGCCAGCAGTGAAATCGTCCATAGCAATCAGCCCCAGCATTTT.

This chain links TRBV6-4 with TRBJ1-1; D is uncertain. Germline CDR1 and CDR2: MRHNA and SNTAGT. CDR3 length equals 14 residues. Between the trimmed V and J ends, which lost 5 bases and 1 base, there was a span of 11 bases. The CDR3 DNA reads as TGTGCCAGCAGTACTTCTCCAGGGAACACTGAAGCTTTCTTT. Translating it yields CASSTSPGNTEAFF.

The chain links TRBV9 to TRBJ2-3; D call uncertain. CDR1 is SGDLS and CDR2 is YYNGEE in the germline V gene. The V gene lost 6 bases and the J gene lost 5 bases, with 13 bases spanning the gap. The CDR3 covers 13 residues. CDR3 sequence reads: CASKPIHLDTQYF. The CDR3 DNA follows: TGTGCCAGCAAACCTATCCACTTAGATACGCAGTATTTT.

V is TRBV14 and J is TRBJ2-1; D is unclear. Trimming shortened V by 4 bases and J by 3 bases, and 16 bases separated the two germline ends. Germline-derived CDR1 and CDR2 are SGHDN and FVKESK. The CDR3 has 16 amino acids. CDR3 sequence (DNA): TGTGCCAGCAGCCCTGCCGGGTTAGCTAACTACAATGAGCAGTTCTTC. Translating gives CASSPAGLANYNEQFF. The full variable domain, its missing parts supplied by reference TRBV14 and TRBJ2-1, is EAGVTQFPSHSVIEKGQTVTLRCDPISGHDNLYWYRRVMGKEIKFLLHFVKESKQDESGMPNNRFLAERTGGTYSTLKVQPAELEDSGVYFCASSPAGLANYNEQFFGPGTRLTVL.

The sample holds one count of this clone. V usage is TRBV27 and J usage is TRBJ2-7; 16 bases agree with TRBD2. There are 18 residues in the CDR3. V lost 7 bases, J lost 6 bases, and 15 bases stayed unmatched. CDR1 and CDR2 from the germline V gene are MNHEY and SMNVEV (reference sequence). In DNA form, the CDR3 reads TGTGCCAGCACCCAGAGGGGACTAGCGGGGGGGGACGGTCTCGAGCAGTACTTC. This translates into CASTQRGLAGGDGLEQYF.

V usage is TRBV6-6 and J usage is TRBJ2-2, with 14 bases aligning to TRBD2. Per the germline V gene, CDR1 is MNHNY and CDR2 is SVGAGI (reference sequence). The V segment lost 5 bases and the J segment 5 bases; nucleotides outside the gene matches: 13. The CDR3 consists of 19 residues. The CDR3 loop reads CASSPLGTSGGARTGELFF. The CDR3 DNA reads as TGTGCCAGCAGTCCCCTCGGGACTAGCGGGGGAGCGAGGACCGGGGAGCTGTTTTTT.

The rearrangement uses TRBV7-8 and TRBJ1-1; D unresolved. The germline V gene has CDR1 SGHVS and CDR2 FQNEAQ. V was trimmed by 3 bases and J by 4 bases, leaving 12 bases between them. The CDR3 has 14 amino acids. The CDR3 region is CASSLFGTSTEAFF. The CDR3 nucleotides are TGTGCCAGCAGCTTGTTTGGAACTAGCACTGAAGCTTTCTTT.

The V and J genes are TRBV7-3 and TRBJ2-1; D might be TRBD1 (5 bases). The V end lost 5 bases, the J end lost 0 bases, and 14 bases lay between the germline ends. Germline V lookup: CDR1 SGHTA, CDR2 FQGTGA. The CDR3 totals 16 residues. CDR3 sequence: CASSVKGARSYNEQFF. The CDR3 DNA reads as TGTGCCAGCAGCGTGAAAGGGGCGCGCTCCTACAATGAGCAGTTCTTC.

V gene TRBV5-6 combines with J gene TRBJ2-7; D is ambiguous. Per germline, CDR1 SGHDT and CDR2 YYEEEE. V lost 1 base and J 4 bases, leaving 3 bases between the germline ends. This CDR3 is 11 amino acids long. CDR3 sequence reads: CASSLRYEQYF. The DNA for the CDR3 is TGTGCCAGCAGCTTGAGGTACGAGCAGTACTTC.

The rearrangement uses TRBV5-1 and TRBJ2-2; possible D gene TRBD1, 7 bases. The CDR3 consists of 15 residues. The V gene lost 2 bases and the J gene lost 2 bases, with 10 bases spanning the gap. Per germline, CDR1 SGHRS and CDR2 YFSETQ. This CDR3 is CASSLGGGNTGELFF. CDR3 bases: TGCGCCAGCAGCTTAGGAGGGGGCAACACCGGGGAGCTGTTTTTT.

The DNA for the CDR3 is TGTGCCAGCAGCCCTCCGTCCTCGGGGGAAGCTTTCTTT. Protein product: CASSPPSSGEAFF. The chain joins TRBV3-1 (or the pseudogene TRBV3-2) to TRBJ1-1; D is unresolved. Germline assignment: CDR1 LGHDT and CDR2 YNNKEL (reference sequence). The V end was cut by 4 bases, the J end by 8 bases, with 14 bases between. CDR3 size: 13 residues.

The chain carries TRBV30 and TRBJ1-4, with D unresolved. The CDR3 is 12 amino acids. Trimming took 2 bases from V and 4 from J, leaving 5 bases between them. Germline CDR1 and CDR2: GTSNPN and SVGIG (reference sequence). CDR3 loop: CAWSYNNEKLFF. CDR3 DNA sequence: TGTGCCTGGAGTTATAATAATGAAAAACTGTTTTTT.

The chain has TRBV3-1 (or the pseudogene TRBV3-2) and TRBJ1-2, with 8 positions matching TRBD1. The CDR3 is 13 residues long. Unmatched junction bases numbered 5, after V lost 4 bases and J lost 7 bases. CDR1 is LGHDT and CDR2 is YNNKEL in the germline V gene (reference sequence). The CDR3 nucleotides are TGTGCCAGCAGCCGTGCAGGGGGCAGTGGCTACACCTTC. It is translated as CASSRAGGSGYTF.

The chain joins TRBV27 to TRBJ2-1, with a weak D call TRBD2 (6 bases). Germline CDR1 MNHEY, CDR2 SMNVEV (reference sequence). Trimming removed 10 bases from V and 0 bases from J, with 16 bases in between. This CDR3 comprises 15 residues. The CDR3 is CATRERVVSYNEQFF. CDR3 coding DNA: TGTGCCACCCGGGAGCGGGTGGTCTCCTACAATGAGCAGTTCTTC.

The rearrangement links TRBV15 to TRBJ1-5; D might be TRBD1 (5 bases). Germline loops: CDR1 LNHNV, CDR2 YYDKDF (reference sequence). The CDR3 contains 16 residues. Trimming removed 2 bases at V and 4 bases at J, with 15 bases between. The CDR3 here is CATSRYQGIQNQPQHF. In nucleotides, the CDR3 is TGTGCCACCAGCAGATACCAGGGCATTCAAAATCAGCCCCAGCATTTT.

The chain couples TRBV6-5 to TRBJ2-7; 13 nucleotides line up with TRBD2. The CDR3 length is 15 residues. Germline CDR1 reads MNHEY; CDR2 reads SVGAGI. J was trimmed by 1 base and V by 6 bases; bases with no gene match: 3. The CDR3 spells CASRMGLAGSYEQYF. CDR3 coding DNA: TGTGCCAGCAGGATGGGACTAGCGGGATCCTACGAGCAGTACTTC.

The rearrangement links TRBV4-3 to TRBJ1-2; TRBD1 agrees at 7 bases. This CDR3 is built from 14 residues. The germline V gene encodes CDR1 LGHNA and CDR2 YSLEER. V shed 3 bases, J shed 4 bases, and the junction held 5 bases outside the gene matches. The CDR3 loop is CASSHRQGSYGYTF. Written as DNA, the CDR3 is TGCGCCAGCAGCCATAGACAGGGTAGCTATGGCTACACCTTC.

Here the CDR3 DNA reads TGTGCCAGCAGCCAAGTTGGGTTTGGCACTGAAGCTTTCTTT. It is translated as CASSQVGFGTEAFF. V gene TRBV3-1 (or the pseudogene TRBV3-2) combines with J gene TRBJ1-1, with no clear D. This CDR3 has 14 amino acids. V was shortened by 1 base and J by 4 bases, with 10 bases between the two germline ends. Germline V gene lookup returns CDR1 LGHDT and CDR2 YNNKEL (reference sequence).

The rearrangement joins TRBV3-1 (or the pseudogene TRBV3-2) to TRBJ1-5, with D tentatively TRBD1 (5 bases). With 3 bases removed from V and 9 bases from J, the gap between germline ends came to 15 bases. The CDR3 covers 14 residues. Germline assignment: CDR1 LGHDT and CDR2 YNNKEL (reference sequence). The CDR3 nucleotides read TGTGCCAGCAGCCATCGGGACGAGAGAATGCCCCAGCATTTT. Translation: CASSHRDERMPQHF.

The chain couples TRBV30 to TRBJ1-2; a weak D match, TRBD1 (6 bases). The V and J ends lost 4 bases and 4 bases respectively, with 16 bases between them. Per the germline V gene, CDR1 is GTSNPN and CDR2 is SVGIG (reference sequence). The CDR3 length is 14 residues. CDR3 in amino acids: CAWNLDQGSYGYTF. The CDR3 region has the DNA TGTGCCTGGAATCTGGACCAGGGGAGCTATGGCTACACCTTC.

The chain links TRBV6-1 to TRBJ1-3; 7 bases map to TRBD1. The J segment lost 6 bases and the V segment lost 5 bases, leaving 10 bases of the junction unmatched. The CDR3 has 15 amino acids. Germline V gene lookup returns CDR1 MNHNS and CDR2 SASEGT. The CDR3 here is CASSSGDRVENTIYF. In nucleotides, the CDR3 is TGTGCCAGCAGTTCAGGCGACAGGGTTGAAAACACCATATATTTT.

The chain employs TRBV7-9 and TRBJ1-2, with 7 bases that match TRBD1. Germline CDR1 and CDR2: SEHNR and FQNEAQ (reference sequence). The CDR3 covers 15 residues. V was clipped by 2 bases and J by 2 bases; unmatched bases: 5. The CDR3 DNA reads TGTGCCAGCAGCTTACCCCTGACAGGGAACTATGGCTACACCTTC. Its translation: CASSLPLTGNYGYTF.

Regarding this clone: Other DNA sequences within the sample encode an identical CDR3. The J gene is TRBJ2-7, the V gene TRBV18; D uncertain. Germline CDR1 reads KGHSH; CDR2 reads LQKENI. V shed 0 bases and J shed 4 bases, with 4 bases lying between them. The CDR3 runs 12 residues. The CDR3 is CASSPPGYEQYF. CDR3 in DNA: TGTGCCAGCTCACCACCGGGGTACGAGCAGTACTTC.

The chain is built from TRBV24-1 and TRBJ2-1, with 9 bases that match TRBD1. V dropped 2 bases and J dropped 2; count of bases not matched to a gene: 3. The CDR3 length is 16 residues. Germline assignment: CDR1 KGHDR and CDR2 SFDVKD. CDR3 sequence: CATSDSGTGTYNEQFF. In DNA, the CDR3 is TGTGCCACCAGTGATTCCGGGACAGGGACCTACAATGAGCAGTTCTTC.

This clone was counted between two and nine times. V gene TRBV28 combines with J gene TRBJ2-2; the match to TRBD2 covers 10 bases. Germline assignment: CDR1 MDHEN and CDR2 SYDVKM. This CDR3 contains 16 residues. V trimming: 3 bases; J trimming: 6 bases; junction bases outside the gene matches: 7. Here the CDR3 DNA reads TGTGCCAGCAGTTTCCTAGCGGGAGTTGAGGCCGGGGAGCTGTTTTTT. Protein: CASSFLAGVEAGELFF.